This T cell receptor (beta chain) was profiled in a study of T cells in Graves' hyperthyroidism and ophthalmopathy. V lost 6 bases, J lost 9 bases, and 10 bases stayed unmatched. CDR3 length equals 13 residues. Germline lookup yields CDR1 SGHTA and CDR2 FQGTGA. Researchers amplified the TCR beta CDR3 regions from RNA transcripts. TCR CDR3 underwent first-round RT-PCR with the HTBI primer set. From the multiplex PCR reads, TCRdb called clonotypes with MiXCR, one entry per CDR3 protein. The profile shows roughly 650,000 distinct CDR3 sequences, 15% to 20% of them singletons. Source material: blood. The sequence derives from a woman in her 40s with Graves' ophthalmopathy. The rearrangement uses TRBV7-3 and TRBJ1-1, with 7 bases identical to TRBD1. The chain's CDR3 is CASSSSPGGKAFF. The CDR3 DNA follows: TGTGCCAGCAGTTCAAGCCCAGGGGGGAAAGCTTTCTTT.